This T cell receptor beta chain appears in the sequencing data of a study of OX40 agonist ivuxolimab in advanced cancers. Study outcomes and limitations: Relative to CD4+, CD8+ T cells held more expanded clones on average. The study observed clonal expansion of CD4+ and CD8+ blood T cells by week 6 at 0.1 to 3.0 mg/kg.

Regarding this clone: The antigen is undetermined.

The CDR3 covers 15 residues. The germline V gene has CDR1 LNHDA and CDR2 SQIVND (reference sequence). Trimming removed 3 bases from V and 10 bases from J; junction bases left unmatched: 8. Some clones are missing from TCRdb's copy, which holds only in-frame ones; the method was immunoSEQ multiplex PCR. In the table there are around 100,000 clones, around nine tenths of which are singletons. J is TRBJ2-1 and V is TRBV19; 11 nucleotides line up with TRBD2. The TCR was taken from an adult with an advanced solid tumor such as melanoma, head and neck, liver or kidney cancer. Sequences were derived from CD4+ or CD8+ T cells sorted from blood, sampled in a trial of the OX40 agonist ivuxolimab. CDR3 residues: CASSIGLAGGIEQFF. The CDR3 DNA follows: TGTGCCAGTAGTATTGGCCTAGCGGGAGGAATCGAGCAGTTCTTC. Based on the CDR3 plus reference TRBV19 and TRBJ2-1, the full variable domain is DGGITQSPKYLFRKEGQNVTLSCEQNLNHDAMYWYRQDPGQGLRLIYYSQIVNDFQKGDIAEGYSVSREKKESFPLTVTSAQKNPTAFYLCASSIGLAGGIEQFFGPGTRLTVL.